The 18 T cell receptor beta chains presented below share a single source sample, sequenced in a study of T cells in Graves' hyperthyroidism and ophthalmopathy. Amplified TCR beta CDR3 regions derived from RNA transcripts. Initially, a first-round RT-PCR of the TCR CDR3 employed the HTBI primer set. In TCRdb, the multiplex PCR reads were re-called with MiXCR into one record per CDR3 protein. The sample holds around 800,000 distinct CDR3 sequences, over 35% seen once. Source material: blood. Receptors were obtained from a man younger than 35 with Graves' hyperthyroidism.

At least ten counts were recorded for this clonotype. J is TRBJ1-4 and V is TRBV9, with 9 positions matching TRBD1. Germline V lookup: CDR1 SGDLS, CDR2 YYNGEE. After removal of 1 base from V and 8 bases from J, the junction contained 9 bases not matched to a gene. CDR3 length equals 16 residues. Here the CDR3 DNA reads TGTGCCAGCAGCGTAACGGCCGGGACAGGGAACGAAAAACTGTTTTTT. It is translated as CASSVTAGTGNEKLFF. The whole variable domain, filled in from reference TRBV9 and TRBJ1-4, reads DSGVTQTPKHLITATGQRVTLRCSPRSGDLSVYWYQQSLDQGLQFLIQYYNGEERAKGNILERFSAQQFPDLHSELNLSSLELGDSALYFCASSVTAGTGNEKLFFGSGTQLSVL.

This clonotype has at least ten counts. This chain connects TRBV7-9 to TRBJ1-2; no clear D. Germline V gene data show CDR1 as SEHNR and CDR2 as FQNEAQ (reference sequence). CDR3 length: 12 residues. Trimming stripped 5 bases from V and 6 bases from J, with 10 bases between. CDR3 in amino acids: CASSGEPDGYTF. CDR3 nucleotide sequence: TGTGCCAGCAGCGGGGAGCCCGATGGCTACACCTTC.

This clonotype came up a few times. The rearrangement links TRBV7-8 to TRBJ2-6; TRBD2 agrees at 10 bases. CDR3 length: 19 amino acids. The trim removed 2 bases at V and 0 bases at J, leaving 7 bases unmatched. The germline gives CDR1 SGHVS, CDR2 FQNEAQ. CDR3 DNA: TGTGCCAGCAGCTTATGGGCTAGCGGGGGCTTCTCTGGGGCCAACGTCCTGACTTTC. The encoded protein is CASSLWASGGFSGANVLTF.

This clonotype has a single count. An end of the junction does not agree with germline; a read error may underlie this. The chain is built from TRBV7-7 and TRBJ2-5; D is unresolved. CDR3 length equals 13 residues. Germline V gene sequence: CDR1 SSHAT, CDR2 FNYEAQ (reference sequence). CDR3 nucleotides: TGTGCTAGCAGCATAGGCAGGCAAGAGACCCAGTACTTC. Amino acid sequence: CASSIGRQETQYF.

This clonotype was found once. V is TRBV7-3 and J is TRBJ2-2; D is uncertain. The CDR3 spans 15 residues. Germline values: CDR1 SGHTA, CDR2 FQGTGA. Trimming cost V 1 base and J 0 bases, with 6 bases left between them. Written as DNA, the CDR3 is TGTGCCAGCAGCTTAAGTCATCCGAACACCGGGGAGCTGTTTTTT. Amino acids: CASSLSHPNTGELFF. Using reference TRBV7-3 and TRBJ2-2 for the parts outside the CDR3, the full variable domain is GAGVSQTPSNKVTEKGKYVELRCDPISGHTALYWYRQSLGQGPEFLIYFQGTGAADDSGLPNDRFFAVRPEGSVSTLKIQRTERGDSAVYLCASSLSHPNTGELFFGEGSRLTVL.

The V and J genes are TRBV7-3 and TRBJ2-2; D is unresolved. The CDR3 loop spans 15 amino acids. V was shortened by 0 bases and J by 6 bases, with 11 bases between the two germline ends. From germline, CDR1 is SGHTA and CDR2 FQGTGA. CDR3 bases: TGTGCCAGCAGCTTAACAGGGCCTGACGCCGGGGAGCTGTTTTTT. Translation: CASSLTGPDAGELFF.

This clonotype was counted at least ten times. CDR3 nucleotides: TGTGCCAGCAGCTTTTACAATCGGGAGCAGTACTTC. Its protein product is CASSFYNREQYF. V is TRBV7-9 and J is TRBJ2-7; D gene ambiguous. Germline CDR1 is SEHNR and CDR2 is FQNEAQ (reference sequence). V shed 3 bases and J shed 7 bases, with 10 bases lying between them. There are 12 residues in the CDR3.

This clonotype has ten or more counts. The chain employs TRBV2 and TRBJ1-1; D call uncertain. The CDR3 has 14 residues. CDR1 and CDR2 from the germline V gene are SNHLY and FYNNEI. V gave up 5 bases and J gave up 4 bases, with 14 bases separating them. CDR3 protein: CASSPRAVGTEAFF. CDR3 nucleotides: TGTGCCAGCAGTCCGAGGGCGGTGGGCACTGAAGCTTTCTTT.

This clonotype was recorded many times. The rearrangement links TRBV9 to TRBJ2-7; D remains ambiguous. Germline loops: CDR1 SGDLS, CDR2 YYNGEE. The length of the CDR3 is 13 residues. The V end was cut by 0 bases, the J end by 6 bases, with 10 bases between. The CDR3 reads CASSVDGNGEQYF. The CDR3 nucleotides are TGTGCCAGCAGCGTAGATGGGAATGGCGAGCAGTACTTC.

V is TRBV29-1 and J is TRBJ1-1, with a weak D call TRBD1 (5 bases). The length of the CDR3 is 13 residues. Germline V gene sequence: CDR1 SQVTM, CDR2 ANQGSEA. Trimming left V 4 bases short and J 5 bases short, with 14 bases between. The CDR3 DNA sequence: TGCAGCGTTGCCAGGGACCTAAGGACTGAAGCTTTCTTT. It specifies CSVARDLRTEAFF.

This clonotype was recorded many times. The V and J genes are TRBV7-6 and TRBJ1-1; TRBD1 matches 10 bases. The CDR3 is 14 amino acids. Germline lookup yields CDR1 SGHVS and CDR2 FNYEAQ. After removal of 5 bases from V and 5 bases from J, the junction contained 5 bases not matched to a gene. This CDR3 reads CASSAGQGVTEAFF. Here the CDR3 DNA reads TGTGCCAGCAGCGCCGGACAGGGGGTTACTGAAGCTTTCTTT.

This clonotype occurred a few times. The chain carries TRBV29-1 and TRBJ2-2, with D uncertain. Between the trimmed V and J ends, which lost 2 bases and 5 bases, there was a span of 15 bases. The CDR3 is 15 residues long. Germline assignment: CDR1 SQVTM and CDR2 ANQGSEA. The chain's CDR3 is CSVEIKGPPTGELFF. The CDR3 nucleotides read TGCAGCGTTGAAATAAAGGGTCCCCCTACCGGGGAGCTGTTTTTT.

V and J are TRBV19 and TRBJ2-2; 9 bases line up with TRBD2. CDR1 is LNHDA, CDR2 SQIVND, per germline (reference sequence). V lost 7 bases to trimming and J lost 5 bases; unmatched junction nucleotides: 14. The CDR3 has 17 amino acids. CDR3 sequence: CASTTLAGGAGTGELFF. The DNA for the CDR3 is TGTGCCAGTACCACCCTCGCGGGGGGGGCCGGTACCGGGGAGCTGTTTTTT. The entire variable domain, with the rest obtained from reference TRBV19 and TRBJ2-2, is as follows: DGGITQSPKYLFRKEGQNVTLSCEQNLNHDAMYWYRQDPGQGLRLIYYSQIVNDFQKGDIAEGYSVSREKKESFPLTVTSAQKNPTAFYLCASTTLAGGAGTGELFFGEGSRLTVL.

This clonotype has at least ten counts. The chain couples TRBV19 to TRBJ2-7, with 7 nucleotides matching TRBD1. V lost 5 bases to trimming and J lost 4 bases; unmatched junction nucleotides: 14. Germline-derived CDR1 and CDR2 are LNHDA and SQIVND (reference sequence). There are 16 residues in the CDR3. CDR3 DNA sequence: TGTGCCAGTAGTCAAGATGGGAAGGACAGGCGGTACGAGCAGTACTTC. Its protein product is CASSQDGKDRRYEQYF.

This clonotype has a count of ten or more. This chain joins TRBV7-9 and TRBJ1-2, with D hard to call. The CDR3 sequence is 12 residues long. In germline, CDR1 is SEHNR, CDR2 FQNEAQ (reference sequence). V lost 3 bases to trimming and J lost 8 bases, with 10 bases between them. The CDR3 nucleotides read TGTGCCAGCAGCTTTCAGGAAGGAGGCTACACCTTC. It translates to CASSFQEGGYTF.

This chain links TRBV6-5 with TRBJ1-2, with a tentative D call TRBD1 (6 bases). Germline loops: CDR1 MNHEY, CDR2 SVGAGI. The CDR3 covers 12 residues. Trimming removed 7 bases at V and 6 bases at J, with 12 bases between. This CDR3 reads CASIRAGDGYTF. Here the CDR3 DNA reads TGTGCCAGCATCCGGGCAGGGGATGGCTACACCTTC.

V usage is TRBV24-1 and J usage is TRBJ1-1; 10 positions match TRBD1. Germline V gene sequence: CDR1 KGHDR, CDR2 SFDVKD. The CDR3 is 14 amino acids. V shed 4 bases, J shed 7 bases, and the junction held 5 bases outside the gene matches. This CDR3 reads CATSDPGQGIEAFF. CDR3 coding DNA: TGTGCCACCAGTGACCCGGGACAGGGGATTGAAGCTTTCTTT.

J is TRBJ1-5 and V is TRBV4-1; D gene unclear. Germline-derived CDR1 and CDR2 are MGHRA and YSYEKL. The CDR3 is made up of 13 amino acids. V was trimmed by 3 bases and J by 3 bases, leaving 6 bases between them. The CDR3 DNA follows: TGCGCCAGCAGCCAGTCTTACAATCAGCCCCAGCATTTT. As protein: CASSQSYNQPQHF.